This TCR beta chain was recorded in a study of post-analysis software for immune sequencing data. General study results and limits: When patients were compared with controls, about five TRBV segments were more frequent, TRBV5-6, TRBV5-1 and TRBV20-1 among them. Controls had significantly higher normalized Chao1 diversity than multiple sclerosis patients.

This clonotype showed up just a few times. Its antigen remains unidentified. Included in the TCR beta cDNA libraries were unique molecular identifiers. A few hundred thousand cDNA molecules were obtained from 1 to 10 million T cells. MiXCR, applied by TCRdb to the PCR reads, yields one record per CDR3 protein. The sample carries 400,000 to 500,000 distinct CDR3 sequences, approximately 39% recorded once. Germline V gene lookup returns CDR1 DFQATT and CDR2 SNEGSKA (reference sequence). V lost 6 bases and J lost 0, with 12 bases in between. The CDR3 is 14 residues long. V and J are TRBV20-1 and TRBJ2-4, with D tentatively TRBD1 (6 bases). The sample comprised blood. This TCR was sampled from a girl aged 2 to 9 with multiple sclerosis. The CDR3 region has the DNA TGCAGTGCAGAACACAGGGCAGCCAAAAACATTCAGTACTTC. Residues: CSAEHRAAKNIQYF.